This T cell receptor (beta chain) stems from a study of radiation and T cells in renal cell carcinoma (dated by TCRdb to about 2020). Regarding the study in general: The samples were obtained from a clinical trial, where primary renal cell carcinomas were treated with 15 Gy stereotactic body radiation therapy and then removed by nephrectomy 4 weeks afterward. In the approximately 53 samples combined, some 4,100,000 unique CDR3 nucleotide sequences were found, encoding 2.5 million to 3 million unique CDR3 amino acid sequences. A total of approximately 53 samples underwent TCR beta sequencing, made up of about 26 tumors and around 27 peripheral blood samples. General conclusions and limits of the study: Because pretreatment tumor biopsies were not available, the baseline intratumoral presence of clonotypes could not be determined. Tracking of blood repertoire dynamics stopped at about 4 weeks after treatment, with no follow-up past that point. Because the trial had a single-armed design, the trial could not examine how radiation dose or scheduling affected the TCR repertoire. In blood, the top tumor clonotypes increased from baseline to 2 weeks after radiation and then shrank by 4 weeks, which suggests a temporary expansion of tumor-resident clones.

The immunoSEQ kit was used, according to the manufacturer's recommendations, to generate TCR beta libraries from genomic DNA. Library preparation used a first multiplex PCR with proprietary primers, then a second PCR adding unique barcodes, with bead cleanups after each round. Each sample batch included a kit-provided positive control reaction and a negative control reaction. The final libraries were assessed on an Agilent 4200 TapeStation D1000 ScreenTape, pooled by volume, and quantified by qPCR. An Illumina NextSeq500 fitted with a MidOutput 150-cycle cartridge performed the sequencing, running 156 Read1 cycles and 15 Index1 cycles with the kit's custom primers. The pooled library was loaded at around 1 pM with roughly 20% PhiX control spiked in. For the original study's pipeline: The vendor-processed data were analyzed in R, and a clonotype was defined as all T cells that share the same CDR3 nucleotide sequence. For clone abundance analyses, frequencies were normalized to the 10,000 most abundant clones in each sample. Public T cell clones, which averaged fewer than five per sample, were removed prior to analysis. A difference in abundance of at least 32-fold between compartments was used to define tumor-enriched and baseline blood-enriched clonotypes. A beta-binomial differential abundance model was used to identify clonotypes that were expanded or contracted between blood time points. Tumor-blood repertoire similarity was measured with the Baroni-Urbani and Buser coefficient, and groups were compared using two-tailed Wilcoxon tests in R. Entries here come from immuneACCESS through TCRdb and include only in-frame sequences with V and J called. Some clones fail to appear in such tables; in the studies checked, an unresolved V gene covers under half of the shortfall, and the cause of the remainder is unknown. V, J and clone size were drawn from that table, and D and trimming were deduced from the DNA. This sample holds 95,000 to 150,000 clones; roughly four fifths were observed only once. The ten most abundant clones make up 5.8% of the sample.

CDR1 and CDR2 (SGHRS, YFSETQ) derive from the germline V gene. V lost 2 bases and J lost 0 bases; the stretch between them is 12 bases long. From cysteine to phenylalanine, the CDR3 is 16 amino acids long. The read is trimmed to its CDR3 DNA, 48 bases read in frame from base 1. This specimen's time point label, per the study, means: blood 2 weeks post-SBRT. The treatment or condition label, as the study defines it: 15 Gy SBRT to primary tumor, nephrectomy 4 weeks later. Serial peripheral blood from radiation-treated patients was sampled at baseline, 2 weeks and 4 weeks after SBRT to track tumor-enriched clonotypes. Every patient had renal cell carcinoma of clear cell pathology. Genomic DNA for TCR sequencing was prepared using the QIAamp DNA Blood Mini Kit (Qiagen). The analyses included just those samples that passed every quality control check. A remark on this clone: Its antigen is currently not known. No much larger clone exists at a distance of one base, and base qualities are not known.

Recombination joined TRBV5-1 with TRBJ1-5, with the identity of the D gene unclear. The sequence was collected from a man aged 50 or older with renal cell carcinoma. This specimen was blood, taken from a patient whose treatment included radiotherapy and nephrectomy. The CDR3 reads CASSFAKKNSNQPQHF. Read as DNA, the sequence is TGCGCCAGCAGCTTCGCGAAGAAGAATAGCAATCAGCCCCAGCATTTT.